Listed below are T cell receptor beta chains from one sample, sequenced in a study of vaccination effects on CD4 cells after COVID-19. These receptors have no identified antigens. The data were produced by immunoSEQ multiplex PCR, yet TCRdb's version contains in-frame clones alone and is incomplete. The sample shows tens of thousands of clones, approximately 82% of them seen only once. This material consisted of CD4+ T cells from PBMCs cultured with HCoV-NL63 spike peptides, taken after COVID-19 vaccination. The receptor source for this set is a human donor who received a COVID-19 vaccine. Some clones in this sample may be carry-over from other donors' samples. Both conserved end residues are part of each CDR3. Each record gives: V gene, CDR3 length, CDR3 protein.

V: TRBV7-9
length: 12
CDR3: CASSFSAYGYTF

V: TRBV12-5
length: 14
CDR3: CASGLGTVYNEQFF

V: TRBV19
length: 15
CDR3: CASSIVRSSYNEQFF

V: TRBV7-2
length: 13
CDR3: CASSSYQDERQFF

V: TRBV11-3
length: 15
CDR3: CASSLGGARRNEQFF

V: TRBV18
length: 15
CDR3: CASSLQGVAYNEQFF

V: TRBV6-1
length: 14
CDR3: CASSEQGSGNTIYF

V: TRBV5-6
length: 17
CDR3: CASSFWGGYFSNQPQHF

V: TRBV5-1
length: 15
CDR3: CASRSEAGEQETQYF

V: TRBV5-3
length: 15
CDR3: CARSLRGLGTGELFF

V: TRBV6-6
length: 15
CDR3: CASSLLEHYNSPLHF

V: TRBV7-9
length: 15
CDR3: CASSRGTLSTDTQYF

V: TRBV11-2
length: 15
CDR3: CASSSKTGNTGELFF

V: TRBV27
length: 13
CDR3: CASRGGAGETQYF

V: TRBV5-4
length: 14
CDR3: CASSSTQSTDTQYF

V: TRBV11-2
length: 13
CDR3: CASSSTGGNEQFF

V: TRBV5-1
length: 13
CDR3: CASTEGTTDTQYF

V: TRBV3-1/TRBV3-2
length: 15
CDR3: CASSPDRAGANVLTF

V: TRBV4-1
length: 16
CDR3: CASSQDGAGFKDTQYF

V: TRBV6-6
length: 14
CDR3: CASSYSSGGYGYTF

V: TRBV5-1
length: 15
CDR3: CASSLSSGGINEQFF

V: TRBV9
length: 16
CDR3: CASSPTLGGTNYGYTF

V: TRBV7-3
length: 13
CDR3: CASSLSRQETQYF

V: TRBV6-1
length: 14
CDR3: CASSERGGNNEQFF

V: TRBV7-9
length: 15
CDR3: CASSPGTANTGELFF

V: TRBV9
length: 14
CDR3: CASSVTTANYGYTF

V: TRBV12-3/TRBV12-4
length: 12
CDR3: CASSFFYNEQFF

V: TRBV18
length: 15
CDR3: CASSPKAGGVETQYF

V: TRBV28
length: 17
CDR3: CASSPPVGQTSNQPQHF

V: TRBV7-2
length: 17
CDR3: CASSPVGIRGTTGELFF

V: TRBV4-3
length: 13
CDR3: CASSQTVADTQYF

V: TRBV6-4
length: 14
CDR3: CASSDSGAGGPVYF

V: TRBV6-5
length: 16
CDR3: CASSFHSRSGTDTQYF

V: TRBV6-6
length: 15
CDR3: CASMARGLSNQPQHF

V: TRBV7-9
length: 13
CDR3: CASSFSAGREQFF

V: TRBV28
length: 14
CDR3: CATQDGPGPKTQYF

V: TRBV7-9
length: 16
CDR3: CASSLVAVASGNTIYF

V: TRBV6-2/TRBV6-3
length: 14
CDR3: CASSTTPSTDTQYF

V: TRBV7-3
length: 14
CDR3: CASSGRVSNQPQHF

V: TRBV24-1
length: 12
CDR3: CATSDFSEKLFF

V: TRBV29-1
length: 12
CDR3: CSVVGGNNEQFF

V: TRBV5-1
length: 14
CDR3: CASSRDSNTGELFF

V: TRBV2
length: 13
CDR3: CASSEEGNQPQHF

V: TRBV19
length: 14
CDR3: CASSIERGAETQYF

V: TRBV10-2
length: 14
CDR3: CASSEGYRGYGYTF

V: TRBV19
length: 18
CDR3: CASSPGSPNPSSTDTQYF

V: TRBV19
length: 13
CDR3: CASRWGHTGELFF

V: TRBV20-1
length: 11
CDR3: CSAREIWGYTF

V: TRBV5-4
length: 14
CDR3: CASSLVPNTGELFF

V: TRBV4-1
length: 15
CDR3: CASSQDRGGPQPQHF

V: TRBV18
length: 16
CDR3: CASSPWDRGSSSPLHF

V: TRBV7-8
length: 17
CDR3: CASSLDERGASTDTQYF

V: TRBV28
length: 14
CDR3: CASTTGDLRNIQYF

V: TRBV7-2
length: 14
CDR3: CASSQTSGTDTQYF

V: TRBV7-3
length: 14
CDR3: CASSFGGGVGELFF

V: TRBV3-1/TRBV3-2
length: 18
CDR3: CASSSRSSGQGYYNEQFF

V: TRBV11-2
length: 13
CDR3: CASSLEGGHGYTF